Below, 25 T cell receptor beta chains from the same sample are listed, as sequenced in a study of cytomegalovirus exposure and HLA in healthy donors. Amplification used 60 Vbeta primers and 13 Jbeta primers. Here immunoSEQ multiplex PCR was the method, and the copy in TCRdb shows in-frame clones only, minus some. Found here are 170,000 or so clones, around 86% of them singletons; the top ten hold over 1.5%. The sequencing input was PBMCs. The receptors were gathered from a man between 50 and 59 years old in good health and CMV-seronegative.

The CDR3 region is CASSELAGGLFSYEQYF. Here the CDR3 DNA reads TGTGCCAGCTCTGAACTAGCGGGAGGCCTATTCTCCTACGAGCAGTACTTC. V and J are TRBV2 and TRBJ2-7, with TRBD2 identical over 12 bases. The CDR3 consists of 17 residues. The germline V gene encodes CDR1 SNHLY and CDR2 FYNNEI. Germline trimming cut 8 bases from V and 0 bases from J; bases unmatched to any gene: 11. Based on the CDR3 plus reference TRBV2 and TRBJ2-7, the full variable domain is EPEVTQTPSHQVTQMGQEVILRCVPISNHLYFYWYRQILGQKVEFLVSFYNNEISEKSEIFDDQFSVERPDGSNFTLKIRSTKLEDSAMYFCASSELAGGLFSYEQYFGPGTRLTVT.

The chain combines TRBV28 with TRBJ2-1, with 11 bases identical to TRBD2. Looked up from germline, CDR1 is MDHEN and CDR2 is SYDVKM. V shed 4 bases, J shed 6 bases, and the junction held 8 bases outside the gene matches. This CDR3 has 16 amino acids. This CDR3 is CASSSLAGVLRNEQFF. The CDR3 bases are TGTGCCAGCAGTTCACTAGCGGGAGTACTACGCAATGAGCAGTTCTTC.

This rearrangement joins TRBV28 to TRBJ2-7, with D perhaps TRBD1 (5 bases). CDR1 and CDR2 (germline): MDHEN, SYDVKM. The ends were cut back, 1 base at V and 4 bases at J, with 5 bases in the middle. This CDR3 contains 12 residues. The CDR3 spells CASSLYRYEQYF. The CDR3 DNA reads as TGTGCCAGCAGTTTATACAGGTACGAGCAGTACTTC.

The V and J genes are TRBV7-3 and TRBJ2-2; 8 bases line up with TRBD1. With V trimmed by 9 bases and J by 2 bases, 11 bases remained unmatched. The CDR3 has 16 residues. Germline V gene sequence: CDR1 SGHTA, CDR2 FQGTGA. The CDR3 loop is CARAAGTGLNTGELFF. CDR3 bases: TGTGCCAGGGCCGCGGGGACAGGACTAAACACCGGGGAGCTGTTTTTT.

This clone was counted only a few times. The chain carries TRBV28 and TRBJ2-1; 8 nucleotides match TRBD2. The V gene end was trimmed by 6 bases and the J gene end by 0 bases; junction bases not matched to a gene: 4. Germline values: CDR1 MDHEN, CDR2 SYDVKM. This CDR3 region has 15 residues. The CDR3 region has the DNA TGTGCCAGCAGCTTAGCGGGGAACTCCTACAATGAGCAGTTCTTC. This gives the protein CASSLAGNSYNEQFF.

Here the CDR3 DNA reads TGTGCCTGGAGTGTACGCGGGGTTGTGTACTTC. Protein sequence: CAWSVRGVVYF. The rearrangement links TRBV30 to TRBJ2-5, with D maybe TRBD2 (6 bases). V dropped 0 bases and J dropped 13 bases, with 12 bases sitting between them. The germline V gene has CDR1 GTSNPN and CDR2 SVGIG (reference sequence). This CDR3 region has 11 residues.

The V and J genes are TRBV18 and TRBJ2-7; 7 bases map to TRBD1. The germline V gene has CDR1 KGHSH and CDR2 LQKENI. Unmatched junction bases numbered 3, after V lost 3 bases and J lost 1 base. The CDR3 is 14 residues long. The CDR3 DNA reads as TGTGCCAGCTCACCCCCGGGACAGTCCTACGAGCAGTACTTC. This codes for CASSPPGQSYEQYF.

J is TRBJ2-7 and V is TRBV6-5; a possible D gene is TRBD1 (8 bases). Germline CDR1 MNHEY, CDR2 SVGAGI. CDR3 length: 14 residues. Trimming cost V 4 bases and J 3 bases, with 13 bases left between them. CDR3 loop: CASSLDRDYYEQYF. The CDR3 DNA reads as TGTGCCAGCAGTTTGGACAGGGACTACTACGAGCAGTACTTC.

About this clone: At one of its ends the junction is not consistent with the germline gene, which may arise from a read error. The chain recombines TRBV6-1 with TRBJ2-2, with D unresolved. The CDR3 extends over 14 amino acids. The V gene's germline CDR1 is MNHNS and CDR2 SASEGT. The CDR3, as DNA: TGTGCCAGCAGTGAAAGAGTGAACGCCGGGGAGCTGTTTTTT. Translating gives CASSERVNAGELFF.

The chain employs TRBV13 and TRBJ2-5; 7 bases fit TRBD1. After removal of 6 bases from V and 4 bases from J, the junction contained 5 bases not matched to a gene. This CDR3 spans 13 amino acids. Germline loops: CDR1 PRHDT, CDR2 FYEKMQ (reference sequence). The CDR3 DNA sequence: TGTGCCAGCAGACGACAGGGTGGAGAGACCCAGTACTTC. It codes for CASRRQGGETQYF.

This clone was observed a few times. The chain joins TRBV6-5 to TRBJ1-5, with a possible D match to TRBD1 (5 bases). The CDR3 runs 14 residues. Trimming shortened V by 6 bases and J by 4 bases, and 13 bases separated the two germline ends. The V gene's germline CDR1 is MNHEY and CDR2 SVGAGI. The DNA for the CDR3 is TGTGCCAGCAGCTCAAAGGGGTCAAATCAGCCCCAGCATTTT. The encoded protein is CASSSKGSNQPQHF.

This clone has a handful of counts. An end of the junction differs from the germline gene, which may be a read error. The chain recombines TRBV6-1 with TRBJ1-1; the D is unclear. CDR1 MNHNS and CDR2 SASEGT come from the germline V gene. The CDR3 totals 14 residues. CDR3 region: CASTEGGRHTEAFF. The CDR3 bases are TGTGCCAGCACTGAAGGAGGGAGGCACACTGAAGCTTTCTTT.

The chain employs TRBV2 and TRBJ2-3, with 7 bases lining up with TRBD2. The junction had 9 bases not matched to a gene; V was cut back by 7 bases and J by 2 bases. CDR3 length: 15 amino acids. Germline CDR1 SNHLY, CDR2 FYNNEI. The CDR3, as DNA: TGTGCCAGCACCCCAAGGGAGGGATACACAGATACGCAGTATTTT. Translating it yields CASTPREGYTDTQYF.

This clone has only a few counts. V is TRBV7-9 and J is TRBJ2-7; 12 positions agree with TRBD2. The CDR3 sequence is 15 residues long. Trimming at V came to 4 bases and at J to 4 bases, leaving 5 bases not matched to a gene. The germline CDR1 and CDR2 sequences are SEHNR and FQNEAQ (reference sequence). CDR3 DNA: TGTGCCAGCAGCTCGGGACTAGCGGGCGAGTACGAGCAGTACTTC. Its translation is CASSSGLAGEYEQYF.

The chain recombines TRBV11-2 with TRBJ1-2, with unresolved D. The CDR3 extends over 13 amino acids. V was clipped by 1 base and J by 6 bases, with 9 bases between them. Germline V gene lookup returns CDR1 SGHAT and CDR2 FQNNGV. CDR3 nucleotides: TGTGCCAGCAGCTTAGGGGCGGGGAATGGCTACACCTTC. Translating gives CASSLGAGNGYTF.

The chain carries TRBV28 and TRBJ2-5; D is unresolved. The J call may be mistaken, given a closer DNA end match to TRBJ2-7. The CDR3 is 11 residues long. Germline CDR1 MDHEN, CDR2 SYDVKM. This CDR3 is CASSPHREQYF. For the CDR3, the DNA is TGTGCCAGCAGCCCCCATCGCGAGCAGTACTTC.

CDR3 nucleotides: TGTGCCAGCAGTTCGTACAGGGTGTTAGCCGGGGAGCTGTTTTTT. Amino acid sequence: CASSSYRVLAGELFF. The rearrangement joins TRBV27 to TRBJ2-2, with D possibly matching TRBD1 (6 bases). The CDR3 loop spans 15 amino acids. The V and J ends lost 4 bases and 6 bases respectively, with 15 bases between them. CDR1 is MNHEY, CDR2 SMNVEV, per germline (reference sequence).

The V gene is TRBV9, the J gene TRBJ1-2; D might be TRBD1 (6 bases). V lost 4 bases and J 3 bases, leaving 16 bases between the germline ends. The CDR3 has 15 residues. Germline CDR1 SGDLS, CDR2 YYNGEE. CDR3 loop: CASSPSGGGDYGYTF. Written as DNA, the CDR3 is TGTGCCAGCAGCCCGAGTGGGGGGGGCGACTATGGCTACACCTTC.

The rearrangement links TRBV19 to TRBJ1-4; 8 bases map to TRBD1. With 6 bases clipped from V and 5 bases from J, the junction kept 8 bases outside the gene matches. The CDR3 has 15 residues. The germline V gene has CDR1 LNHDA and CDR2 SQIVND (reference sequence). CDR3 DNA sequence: TGTGCCAGTAGCCCCTGGACAGGGCGGAATGAAAAACTGTTTTTT. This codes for CASSPWTGRNEKLFF.

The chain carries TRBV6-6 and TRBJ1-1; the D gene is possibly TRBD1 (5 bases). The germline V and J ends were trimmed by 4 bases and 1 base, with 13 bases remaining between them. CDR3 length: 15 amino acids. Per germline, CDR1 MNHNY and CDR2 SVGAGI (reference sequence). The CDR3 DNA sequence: TGTGCCAGCAGTTCCCGCCAAACAGGGAACACTGAAGCTTTCTTT. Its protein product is CASSSRQTGNTEAFF.

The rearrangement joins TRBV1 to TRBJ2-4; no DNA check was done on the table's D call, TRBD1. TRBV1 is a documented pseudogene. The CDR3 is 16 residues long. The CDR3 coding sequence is TGCACCAGCAGCCCCCCAAGGGGGTTTGGCAAAAACATTCAGTACTTC. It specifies CTSSPPRGFGKNIQYF.

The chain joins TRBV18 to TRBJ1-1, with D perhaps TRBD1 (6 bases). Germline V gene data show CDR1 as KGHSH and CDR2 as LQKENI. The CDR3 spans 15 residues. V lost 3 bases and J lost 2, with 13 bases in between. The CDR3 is CASSPWTVTNTEAFF. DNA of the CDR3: TGTGCCAGCTCACCCTGGACAGTAACTAACACTGAAGCTTTCTTT.

The CDR3 DNA reads as TGTGCCAGCAGCCCTGGGGAGCGGGGCAATGAGCAGTTCTTC. This translates into CASSPGERGNEQFF. This chain uses TRBV6-6 with TRBJ2-1; 7 bases match TRBD2. Germline lookup yields CDR1 MNHNY and CDR2 SVGAGI (reference sequence). The V gene end was trimmed by 6 bases and the J gene end by 6 bases; junction bases not matched to a gene: 8. This CDR3 has 14 residues.

The CDR3 region is CASTLTSGMNNEQFF. The CDR3 bases are TGTGCCAGCACCCTGACTAGCGGGATGAACAATGAGCAGTTCTTC. The chain uses TRBV2 and TRBJ2-1; 11 bases align to TRBD2. The CDR3 sequence is 15 residues long. Germline-derived CDR1 and CDR2 are SNHLY and FYNNEI. J gave up 5 bases and V 7 bases, and 7 bases lay outside the gene matches.

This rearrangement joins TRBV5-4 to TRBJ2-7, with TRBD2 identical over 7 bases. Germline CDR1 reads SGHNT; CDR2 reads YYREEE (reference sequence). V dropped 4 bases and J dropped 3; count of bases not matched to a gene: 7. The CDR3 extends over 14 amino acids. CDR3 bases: TGTGCCAGCAGCCCGGGGAGGGTCCTCTACGAGCAGTACTTC. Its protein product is CASSPGRVLYEQYF.